Below, one TCR beta chain is given with its context. Its antigen is unknown. Base qualities are not recorded, but no much larger clone differs from it by a single base. This record belongs to a study of T cell changes during pregnancy in multiple sclerosis (dated by TCRdb to 2018 to 2020). For context, the study as a whole: The study looked at changes in the T cell repertoire across pregnancy in women with multiple sclerosis.

Preparation of the library involved the immunoSEQ multiplex PCR assay. Entries here come from immuneACCESS through TCRdb and include only in-frame sequences with V and J called. Some clones fail to appear in such tables; in the studies checked, an unresolved V gene covers under half of the shortfall, and the cause of the remainder is unknown. The sample has 40,000 to 50,000 clones on record, almost 95% of them singletons. The ten biggest clones cover around 8.1% of the sample. According to the germline V gene (reference sequence), CDR1 reads LNHDA and CDR2 reads SQIVND. The junction shows trimming of 5 bases on V and 5 bases on J, and the gene matches do not reach 3 bases of it. From the cysteine up to the phenylalanine, the CDR3 has a length of 13 residues. Only the CDR3 region is kept as DNA, spanning 39 bases read in frame from base 1.

The source material was CD8+ T cells from peripheral blood mononuclear cells, sampled in the third trimester of pregnancy. The source is a female donor with multiple sclerosis, enrolled in a pregnancy study. The chain was built from TRBV19 and TRBJ1-5, with 7 junctional bases fitting TRBD1. This receptor has the CDR3 CASSDTGDQPQHF. The sequence in DNA is TGTGCCAGTAGTGACACAGGGGATCAGCCCCAGCATTTT. The CDR3, completed at both ends by the reference TRBV19 and TRBJ1-5 genes, gives the full variable domain DGGITQSPKYLFRKEGQNVTLSCEQNLNHDAMYWYRQDPGQGLRLIYYSQIVNDFQKGDIAEGYSVSREKKESFPLTVTSAQKNPTAFYLCASSDTGDQPQHFGDGTRLSIL.